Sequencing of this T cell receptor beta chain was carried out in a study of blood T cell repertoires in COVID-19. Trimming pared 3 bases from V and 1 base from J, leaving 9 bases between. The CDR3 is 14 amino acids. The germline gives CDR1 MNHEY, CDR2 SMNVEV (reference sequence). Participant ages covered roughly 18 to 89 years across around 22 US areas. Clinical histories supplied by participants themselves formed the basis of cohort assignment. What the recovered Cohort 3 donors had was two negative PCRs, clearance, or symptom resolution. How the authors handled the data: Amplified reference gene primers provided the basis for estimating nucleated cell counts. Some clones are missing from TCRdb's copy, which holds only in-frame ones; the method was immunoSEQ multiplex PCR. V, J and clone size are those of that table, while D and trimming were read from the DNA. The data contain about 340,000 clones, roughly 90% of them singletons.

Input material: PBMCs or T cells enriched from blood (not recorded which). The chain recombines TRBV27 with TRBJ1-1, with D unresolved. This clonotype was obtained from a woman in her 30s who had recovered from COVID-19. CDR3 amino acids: CASSLGAGNTEAFF. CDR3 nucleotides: TGTGCCAGCAGTTTGGGAGCGGGGAACACTGAAGCTTTCTTT.